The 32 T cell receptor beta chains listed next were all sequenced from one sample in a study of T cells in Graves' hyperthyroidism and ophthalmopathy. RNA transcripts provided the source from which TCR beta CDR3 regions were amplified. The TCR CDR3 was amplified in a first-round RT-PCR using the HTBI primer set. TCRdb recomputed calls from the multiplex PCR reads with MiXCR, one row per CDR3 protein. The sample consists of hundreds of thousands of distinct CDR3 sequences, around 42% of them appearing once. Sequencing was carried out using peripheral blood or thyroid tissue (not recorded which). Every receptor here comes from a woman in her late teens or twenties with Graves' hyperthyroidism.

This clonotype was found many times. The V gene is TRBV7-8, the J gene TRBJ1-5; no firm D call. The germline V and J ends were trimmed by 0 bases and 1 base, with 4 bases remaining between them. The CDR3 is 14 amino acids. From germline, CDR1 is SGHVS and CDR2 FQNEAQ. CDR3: CASSLARSNQPQHF. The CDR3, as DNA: TGTGCCAGCAGCTTAGCGAGGAGCAATCAGCCCCAGCATTTT.

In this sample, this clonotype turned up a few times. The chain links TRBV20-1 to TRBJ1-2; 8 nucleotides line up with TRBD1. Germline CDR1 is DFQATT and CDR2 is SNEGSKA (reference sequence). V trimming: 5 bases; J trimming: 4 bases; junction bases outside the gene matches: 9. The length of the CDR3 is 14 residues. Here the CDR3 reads CSADTGGFGYGYTF. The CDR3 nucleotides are TGCAGTGCTGATACAGGGGGTTTTGGCTATGGCTACACCTTC.

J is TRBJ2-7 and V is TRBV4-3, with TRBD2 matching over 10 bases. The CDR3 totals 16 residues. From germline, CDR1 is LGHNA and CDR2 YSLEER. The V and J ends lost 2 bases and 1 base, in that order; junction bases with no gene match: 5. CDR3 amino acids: CASSQQLAGMSYEQYF. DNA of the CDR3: TGCGCCAGCAGCCAACAACTAGCGGGAATGTCCTACGAGCAGTACTTC.

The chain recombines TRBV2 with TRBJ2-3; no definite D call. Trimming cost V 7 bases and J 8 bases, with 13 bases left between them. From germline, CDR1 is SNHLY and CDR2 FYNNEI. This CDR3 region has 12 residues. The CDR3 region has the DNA TGTGCCAGCACTGAGGACCGAACTACGCAGTATTTT. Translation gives CASTEDRTTQYF.

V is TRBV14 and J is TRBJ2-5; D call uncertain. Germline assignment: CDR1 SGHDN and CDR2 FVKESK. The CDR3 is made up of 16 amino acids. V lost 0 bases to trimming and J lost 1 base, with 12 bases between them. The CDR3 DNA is TGTGCCAGCAGCCAAGATCGGTCTTCCCTCCAAGAGACCCAGTACTTC. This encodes CASSQDRSSLQETQYF.

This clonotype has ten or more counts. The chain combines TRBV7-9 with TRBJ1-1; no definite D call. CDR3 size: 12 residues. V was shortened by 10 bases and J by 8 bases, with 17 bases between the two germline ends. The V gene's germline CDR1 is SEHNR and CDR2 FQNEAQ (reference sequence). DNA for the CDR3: TGTGCCACCGGGCCCCGCGGGATAGAAGCTTTCTTT. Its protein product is CATGPRGIEAFF.

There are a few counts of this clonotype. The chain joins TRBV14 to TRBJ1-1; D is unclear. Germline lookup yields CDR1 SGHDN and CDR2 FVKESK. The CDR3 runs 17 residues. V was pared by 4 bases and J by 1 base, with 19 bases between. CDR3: CASSPLWRAGENTEAFF. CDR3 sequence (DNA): TGTGCCAGCAGCCCCCTGTGGCGAGCCGGCGAGAACACTGAAGCTTTCTTT.

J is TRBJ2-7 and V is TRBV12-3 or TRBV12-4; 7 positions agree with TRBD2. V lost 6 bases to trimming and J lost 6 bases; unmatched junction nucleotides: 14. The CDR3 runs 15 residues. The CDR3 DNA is TGTGCCAGCAGCCCCCTTGCGGGAGTCATCTTCGAGCAGTACTTC. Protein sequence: CASSPLAGVIFEQYF.

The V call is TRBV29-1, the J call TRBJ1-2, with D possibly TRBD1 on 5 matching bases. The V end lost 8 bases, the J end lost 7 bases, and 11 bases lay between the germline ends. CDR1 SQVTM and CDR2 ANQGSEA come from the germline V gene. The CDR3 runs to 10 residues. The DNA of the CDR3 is TGCAGCCAGGGAAGGGTTGGCTACACCTTC. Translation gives CSQGRVGYTF.

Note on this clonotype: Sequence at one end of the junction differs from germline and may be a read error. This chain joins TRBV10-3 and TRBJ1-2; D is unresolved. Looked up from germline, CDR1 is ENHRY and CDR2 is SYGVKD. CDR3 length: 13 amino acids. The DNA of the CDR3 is TGTGCCAGCAGTCGGAAGGCTAACTATGGCTACACCTTC. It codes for CASSRKANYGYTF.

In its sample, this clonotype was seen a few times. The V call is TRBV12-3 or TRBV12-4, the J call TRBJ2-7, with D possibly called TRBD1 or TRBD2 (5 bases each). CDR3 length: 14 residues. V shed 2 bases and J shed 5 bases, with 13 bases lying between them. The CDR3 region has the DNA TGTGCCAGCAGTTTAACCGGGACCTTCCACGAGCAGTACTTC. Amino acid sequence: CASSLTGTFHEQYF.

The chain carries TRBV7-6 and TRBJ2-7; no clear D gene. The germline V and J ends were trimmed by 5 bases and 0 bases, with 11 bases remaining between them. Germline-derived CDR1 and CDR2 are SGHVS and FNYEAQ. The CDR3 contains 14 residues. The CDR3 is CASSQDPVSYEQYF. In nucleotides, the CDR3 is TGTGCCAGCAGCCAAGACCCAGTCTCCTACGAGCAGTACTTC.

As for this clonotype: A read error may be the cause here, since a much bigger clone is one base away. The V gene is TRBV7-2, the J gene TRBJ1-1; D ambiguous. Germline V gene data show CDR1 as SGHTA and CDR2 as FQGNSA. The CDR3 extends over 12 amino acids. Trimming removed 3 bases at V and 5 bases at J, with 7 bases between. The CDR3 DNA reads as TGTGCCAGCAGCTTTGGGGTTACTGAAGCTTTCTTT. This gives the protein CASSFGVTEAFF.

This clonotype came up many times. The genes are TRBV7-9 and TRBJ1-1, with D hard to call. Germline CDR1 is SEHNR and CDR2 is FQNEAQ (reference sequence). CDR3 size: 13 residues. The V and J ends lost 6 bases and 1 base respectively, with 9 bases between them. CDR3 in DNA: TGTGCCAGCAGGGAGGGAGGGAACACTGAAGCTTTCTTT. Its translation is CASREGGNTEAFF.

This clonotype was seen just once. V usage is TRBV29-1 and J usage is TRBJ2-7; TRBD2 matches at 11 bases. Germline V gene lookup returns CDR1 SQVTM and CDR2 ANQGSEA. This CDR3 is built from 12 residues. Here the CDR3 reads CSYGTSGYEQYF. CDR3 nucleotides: TGCAGTTACGGGACTAGCGGCTACGAGCAGTACTTC.

The CDR3 bases are TGTGCCAGTAGTAGCGGACAGGGGGAAGGTCAGCCCCAGCATTTT. Amino acids: CASSSGQGEGQPQHF. The chain recombines TRBV19 with TRBJ1-5; 10 bases are shared with TRBD1. J lost 6 bases, V lost 4 bases, and 6 bases had no gene match. This CDR3 has 15 residues. Germline loops: CDR1 LNHDA, CDR2 SQIVND (reference sequence). Full variable domain (outside the CDR3, taken from reference TRBV19 and TRBJ1-5): DGGITQSPKYLFRKEGQNVTLSCEQNLNHDAMYWYRQDPGQGLRLIYYSQIVNDFQKGDIAEGYSVSREKKESFPLTVTSAQKNPTAFYLCASSSGQGEGQPQHFGDGTRLSIL.

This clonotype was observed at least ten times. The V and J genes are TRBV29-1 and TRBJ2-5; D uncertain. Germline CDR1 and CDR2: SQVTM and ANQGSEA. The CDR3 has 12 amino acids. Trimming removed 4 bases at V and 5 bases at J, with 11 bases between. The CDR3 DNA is TGCAGCGTTGTCCGCGGACGGGAGACCCAGTACTTC. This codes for CSVVRGRETQYF.

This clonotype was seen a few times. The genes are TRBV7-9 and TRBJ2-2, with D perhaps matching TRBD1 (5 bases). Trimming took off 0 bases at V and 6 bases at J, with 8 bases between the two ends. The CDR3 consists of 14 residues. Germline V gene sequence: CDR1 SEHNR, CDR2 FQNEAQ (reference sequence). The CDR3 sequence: CASSLASGSGELFF. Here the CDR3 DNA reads TGTGCCAGCAGCTTAGCCTCAGGGTCCGGGGAGCTGTTTTTT.

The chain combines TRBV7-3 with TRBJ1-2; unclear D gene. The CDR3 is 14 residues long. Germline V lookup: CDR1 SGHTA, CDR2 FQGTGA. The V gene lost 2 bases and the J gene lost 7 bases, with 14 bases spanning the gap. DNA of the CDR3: TGTGCCAGCAGCTTACTGCCCGGGCTAGTTGGCTACACCTTC. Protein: CASSLLPGLVGYTF.

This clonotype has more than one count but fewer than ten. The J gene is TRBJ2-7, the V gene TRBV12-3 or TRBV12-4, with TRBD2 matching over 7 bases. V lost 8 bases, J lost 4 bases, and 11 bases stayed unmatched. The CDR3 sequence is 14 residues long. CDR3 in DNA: TGTGCCAGCGGGCTAGCGGATGAACCGTACGAGCAGTACTTC. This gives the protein CASGLADEPYEQYF.

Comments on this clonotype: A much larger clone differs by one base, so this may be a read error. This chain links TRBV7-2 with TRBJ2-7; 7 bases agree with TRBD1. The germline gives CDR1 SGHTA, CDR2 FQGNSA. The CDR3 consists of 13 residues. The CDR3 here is CASRLTGSYGQYF. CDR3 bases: TGTGCCAGCAGGCTGACAGGGTCCTACGGGCAGTACTTC.

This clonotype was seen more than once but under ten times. The CDR3 loop reads CASSYEGGVTSPLHF. In nucleotides, the CDR3 is TGTGCCAGCAGTTATGAGGGGGGGGTTACTTCACCCCTCCACTTT. V and J are TRBV6-4 and TRBJ1-6; D may be TRBD1 (6 bases). Trimming left V 5 bases short and J 9 bases short, with 17 bases between. Germline-derived CDR1 and CDR2 are MRHNA and SNTAGT. The CDR3 contains 15 residues.

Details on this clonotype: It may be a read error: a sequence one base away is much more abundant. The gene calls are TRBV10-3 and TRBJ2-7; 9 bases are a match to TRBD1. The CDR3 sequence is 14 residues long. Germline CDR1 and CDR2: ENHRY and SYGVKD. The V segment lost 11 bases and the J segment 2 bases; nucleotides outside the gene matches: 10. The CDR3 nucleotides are TGTGCCGCCTCCCCCGGGACAGGGACCTACGAGCAGTACTTC. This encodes CAASPGTGTYEQYF.

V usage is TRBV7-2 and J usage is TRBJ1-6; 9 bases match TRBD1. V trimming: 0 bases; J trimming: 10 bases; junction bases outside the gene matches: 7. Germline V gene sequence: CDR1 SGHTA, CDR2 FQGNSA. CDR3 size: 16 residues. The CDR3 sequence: CASSLAYGTGSSPLHF. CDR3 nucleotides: TGTGCCAGCAGCTTAGCGTACGGGACAGGGTCATCACCCCTCCACTTT. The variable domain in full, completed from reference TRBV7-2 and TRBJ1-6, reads GAGVSQSPSNKVTEKGKDVELRCDPISGHTALYWYRQSLGQGLEFLIYFQGNSAPDKSGLPSDRFSAERTGGSVSTLTIQRTQQEDSAVYLCASSLAYGTGSSPLHFGNGTRLTVT.

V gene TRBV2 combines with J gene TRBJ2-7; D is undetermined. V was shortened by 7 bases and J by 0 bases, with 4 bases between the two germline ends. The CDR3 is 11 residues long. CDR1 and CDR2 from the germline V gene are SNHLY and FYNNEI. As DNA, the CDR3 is TGTGCCAGCATCGGCTCCTACGAGCAGTACTTC. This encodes CASIGSYEQYF.

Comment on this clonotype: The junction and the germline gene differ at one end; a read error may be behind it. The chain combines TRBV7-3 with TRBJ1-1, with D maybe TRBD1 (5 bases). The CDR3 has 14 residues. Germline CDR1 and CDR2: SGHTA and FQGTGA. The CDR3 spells CASSPPGGSTEAFF. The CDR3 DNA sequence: TGCGCCAGCAGCCCCCCGGGGGGGAGCACTGAAGCTTTCTTT. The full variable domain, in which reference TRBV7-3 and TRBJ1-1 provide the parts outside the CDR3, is GAGVSQTPSNKVTEKGKYVELRCDPISGHTALYWYRQSLGQGPEFLIYFQGTGAADDSGLPNDRFFAVRPEGSVSTLKIQRTERGDSAVYLCASSPPGGSTEAFFGQGTRLTVV.

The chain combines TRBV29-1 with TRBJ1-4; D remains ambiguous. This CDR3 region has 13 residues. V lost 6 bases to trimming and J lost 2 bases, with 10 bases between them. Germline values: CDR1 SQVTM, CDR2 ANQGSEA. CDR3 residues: CSVLVATNEKLFF. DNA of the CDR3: TGCAGCGTCCTCGTAGCCACTAATGAAAAACTGTTTTTT. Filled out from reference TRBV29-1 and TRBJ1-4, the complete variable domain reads SAVISQKPSRDICQRGTSLTIQCQVDSQVTMMFWYRQQPGQSLTLIATANQGSEATYESGFVIDKFPISRPNLTFSTLTVSNMSPEDSSIYLCSVLVATNEKLFFGSGTQLSVL.

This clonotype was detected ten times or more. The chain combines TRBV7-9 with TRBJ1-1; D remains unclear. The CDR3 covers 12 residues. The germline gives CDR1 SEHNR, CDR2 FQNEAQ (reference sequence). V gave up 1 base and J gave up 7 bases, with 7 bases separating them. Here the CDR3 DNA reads TGTGCCAGCAGCTTAGACCCGAGTGAAGCTTTCTTT. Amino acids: CASSLDPSEAFF.

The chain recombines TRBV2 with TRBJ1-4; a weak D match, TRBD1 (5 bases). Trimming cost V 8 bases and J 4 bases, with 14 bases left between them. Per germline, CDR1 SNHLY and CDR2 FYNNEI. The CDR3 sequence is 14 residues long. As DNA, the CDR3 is TGTGCCAGCTTGGGGACGGTGAATAATGAAAAACTGTTTTTT. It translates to CASLGTVNNEKLFF.

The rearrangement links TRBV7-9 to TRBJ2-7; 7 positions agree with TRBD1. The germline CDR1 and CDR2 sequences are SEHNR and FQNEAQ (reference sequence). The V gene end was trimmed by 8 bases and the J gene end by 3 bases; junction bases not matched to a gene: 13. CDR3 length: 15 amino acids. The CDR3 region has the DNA TGTGCCAGCGGCCAACCCACCGACAGGGACTACGAGCAGTACTTC. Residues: CASGQPTDRDYEQYF.

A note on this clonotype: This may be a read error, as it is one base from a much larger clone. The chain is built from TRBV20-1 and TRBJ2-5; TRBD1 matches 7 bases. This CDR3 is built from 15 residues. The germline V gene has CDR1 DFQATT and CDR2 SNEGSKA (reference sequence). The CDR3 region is CSAASSRDSQETRYF. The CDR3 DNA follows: TGCAGTGCCGCATCGTCCCGGGACAGCCAAGAGACCCGGTACTTC.

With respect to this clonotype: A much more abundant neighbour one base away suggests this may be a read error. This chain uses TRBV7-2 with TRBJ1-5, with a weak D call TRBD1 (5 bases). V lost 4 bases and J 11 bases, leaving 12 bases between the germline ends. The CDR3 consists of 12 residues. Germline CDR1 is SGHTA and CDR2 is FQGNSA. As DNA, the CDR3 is TGTACCAGCAGCTCAGCTCGGGGGGCCCAGCATTTT. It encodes CTSSSARGAQHF.